Below are 25 T cell receptor beta chains sequenced from a single sample in a study of response to subunit inactivated influenza vaccine. A single record per CDR3 protein comes from TCRdb applying MiXCR to the RT-PCR reads. The sample consists of more than 450,000 distinct CDR3 sequences, about 11% of them appearing once. These same records also appear under a second study, on T cells expressing NK-cell markers. Turning to that study: For TCR beta, cDNA was produced by 5'RACE template switching with UMIs.

This sample comprised PBMCs from blood, obtained on the day of vaccination. These receptors all come from a man over 45 who received an inactivated influenza vaccine.

The chain links TRBV29-1 to TRBJ2-1; 10 bases fit TRBD2. Germline-derived CDR1 and CDR2 are SQVTM and ANQGSEA. CDR3 length: 15 amino acids. J lost 4 bases, V lost 1 base, and 4 bases had no gene match. The CDR3 region is CSVEGGLATYNEQFF. The DNA for the CDR3 is TGCAGCGTTGAAGGGGGACTAGCGACTTACAATGAGCAGTTCTTC.

The chain carries TRBV20-1 and TRBJ2-5, with 12 bases matching TRBD2. The CDR3 runs 13 residues. The J segment lost 2 bases and the V segment lost 7 bases, leaving 2 bases of the junction unmatched. Germline loops: CDR1 DFQATT, CDR2 SNEGSKA (reference sequence). CDR3 protein: CSGTSGVQETQYF. CDR3 bases: TGCAGTGGGACTAGCGGGGTACAAGAGACCCAGTACTTC.

The genes are TRBV7-3 and TRBJ2-3; 7 bases fit TRBD2. Germline CDR1 reads SGHTA; CDR2 reads FQGTGA. CDR3 length equals 16 residues. V was clipped by 5 bases and J by 2 bases; unmatched bases: 10. The CDR3, as DNA: TGTGCCAGCAGCCCCGCCCCGGGGACTACCACAGATACGCAGTATTTT. Residues: CASSPAPGTTTDTQYF.

This clonotype was seen a few times. The chain has TRBV10-3 and TRBJ2-1; D not certain. The CDR3 covers 15 residues. V was trimmed by 0 bases and J by 7 bases, leaving 13 bases between them. Germline V lookup: CDR1 ENHRY, CDR2 SYGVKD. CDR3 sequence reads: CAISESGARSNEQFF. CDR3 coding DNA: TGTGCCATCAGTGAGTCGGGTGCGAGATCTAATGAGCAGTTCTTC.

This clonotype was seen only a few times. The gene calls are TRBV18 and TRBJ1-2; D uncertain. The CDR3 has 14 amino acids. CDR1 and CDR2 from the germline V gene are KGHSH and LQKENI. V was pared by 2 bases and J by 0 bases, with 7 bases between. CDR3 region: CASSPATTNYGYTF. CDR3 in DNA: TGTGCCAGCTCACCAGCCACTACTAACTATGGCTACACCTTC.

The chain links TRBV20-1 to TRBJ2-2, with TRBD2 as a possible D gene (6 bases). Trimming removed 5 bases from V and 4 bases from J, with 20 bases in between. The germline gives CDR1 DFQATT, CDR2 SNEGSKA (reference sequence). This CDR3 has 16 amino acids. The CDR3 loop is CSAVNPEDYRTGELFF. In DNA, the CDR3 is TGCAGTGCTGTGAACCCCGAGGACTACCGCACCGGGGAGCTGTTTTTT.

This clonotype was detected a few times. The gene calls are TRBV15 and TRBJ2-3; 11 positions agree with TRBD2. With V trimmed by 4 bases and J by 3 bases, 0 bases remained unmatched. This CDR3 comprises 14 residues. CDR1 is LNHNV and CDR2 is YYDKDF in the germline V gene (reference sequence). CDR3 protein: CATSTSGGTDTQYF. DNA of the CDR3: TGTGCCACCAGCACTAGCGGGGGGACAGATACGCAGTATTTT.

To note about this clonotype: A much bigger clone sits one base away, suggesting this may be a read error. The chain recombines TRBV7-9 with TRBJ2-6; tentatively, D is TRBD1 (6 bases). The CDR3 covers 17 residues. V lost 5 bases to trimming and J lost 2 bases, with 16 bases between them. Germline values: CDR1 SEHNR, CDR2 FQNEAQ (reference sequence). As DNA, the CDR3 is TGTGCCAGCAGCCCTAAGGTTAGGGGGACTGGGGCCAACGTCCTGACTTTC. It is translated as CASSPKVRGTGANVLTF.

J is TRBJ2-5 and V is TRBV11-2; the D gene is possibly TRBD1 (5 bases). Germline loops: CDR1 SGHAT, CDR2 FQNNGV. The germline V and J ends were trimmed by 5 bases and 4 bases, with 11 bases remaining between them. The CDR3 has 13 amino acids. The CDR3 DNA follows: TGTGCCAGCAGCAGGGGCGCGGTAGAGACCCAGTACTTC. Protein sequence: CASSRGAVETQYF. Full variable domain (missing parts from reference TRBV11-2 and TRBJ2-5): EAGVAQSPRYKIIEKRQSVAFWCNPISGHATLYWYQQILGQGPKLLIQFQNNGVVDDSQLPKDRFSAERLKGVDSTLKIQPAKLEDSAVYLCASSRGAVETQYFGPGTRLLVL.

This clonotype has only a few counts. V usage is TRBV5-1 and J usage is TRBJ2-2; 11 positions agree with TRBD2. The CDR3 extends over 18 amino acids. Looked up from germline, CDR1 is SGHRS and CDR2 is YFSETQ. J was trimmed by 0 bases and V by 4 bases; bases with no gene match: 8. The DNA of the CDR3 is TGCGCCAGCAGCCCCCGACTAGCGGGACCCGCGAACACCGGGGAGCTGTTTTTT. Translation: CASSPRLAGPANTGELFF.

The chain recombines TRBV4-3 with TRBJ2-2; D is uncertain. The V gene's germline CDR1 is LGHNA and CDR2 YSLEER. This CDR3 comprises 16 residues. Deletions cut 0 bases from V and 4 bases from J, with 12 bases between. CDR3 loop: CASSQDRLGLTGELFF. The CDR3, as DNA: TGCGCCAGCAGCCAAGATAGGCTAGGGCTCACCGGGGAGCTGTTTTTT.

The chain has TRBV7-9 and TRBJ2-6, with no clear D. V was shortened by 0 bases and J by 3 bases, with 3 bases between the two germline ends. Germline assignment: CDR1 SEHNR and CDR2 FQNEAQ (reference sequence). The CDR3 extends over 14 amino acids. The CDR3 DNA reads TGTGCCAGCAGCTTAGCGCTTGGGGCCAACGTCCTGACTTTC. As protein: CASSLALGANVLTF.

Details on this clonotype: One end of the junction varies from germline; a read error may be responsible. The rearrangement links TRBV7-6 to TRBJ1-1; D is undetermined. Germline V gene lookup returns CDR1 SGHVS and CDR2 FNYEAQ. The CDR3 runs 13 residues. This CDR3 is CTSSLEENTEAFF. As DNA, the CDR3 is TGTACCAGCAGCTTAGAAGAAAACACTGAAGCTTTCTTT.

This clonotype was seen only a few times. The chain employs TRBV2 and TRBJ2-7; the D gene is possibly TRBD1 (5 bases). V lost 3 bases, J lost 4 bases, and 13 bases lay in between. CDR1 and CDR2 from the germline V gene are SNHLY and FYNNEI. The CDR3 runs 14 residues. CDR3 nucleotide sequence: TGTGCCAGCAGTGACTCCAGGGTGGTATACGAGCAGTACTTC. This translates into CASSDSRVVYEQYF. Filled out from reference TRBV2 and TRBJ2-7, the complete variable domain reads EPEVTQTPSHQVTQMGQEVILRCVPISNHLYFYWYRQILGQKVEFLVSFYNNEISEKSEIFDDQFSVERPDGSNFTLKIRSTKLEDSAMYFCASSDSRVVYEQYFGPGTRLTVT.

This clonotype was observed a handful of times. This chain uses TRBV10-2 with TRBJ2-7; 7 bases agree with TRBD2. This CDR3 has 17 amino acids. Germline lookup yields CDR1 WSHSY and CDR2 SAAADI. Losses at the gene ends were 2 bases for V and 4 bases for J; bases not matched to a gene: 14. CDR3 region: CASSEDFIGLAAYEQYF. CDR3 DNA sequence: TGCGCCAGCAGTGAGGATTTTATTGGTCTAGCGGCTTACGAGCAGTACTTC.

The gene calls are TRBV12-3 or TRBV12-4 and TRBJ1-6; no reliable D call. Trimming cost V 0 bases and J 6 bases, with 12 bases left between them. The CDR3 spans 16 residues. The CDR3 is CASSLARLGSNSPLHF. CDR3 sequence (DNA): TGTGCCAGCAGTTTAGCGCGCCTGGGGAGTAATTCACCCCTCCACTTT.

Many counts were recorded for this clonotype. This chain's CDR3 is CASSGTRFHRNIQYF. CDR3 DNA: TGTGCCAGCAGCGGAACCAGGTTTCATAGAAACATTCAGTACTTC. The J gene is TRBJ2-4, the V gene TRBV9, with D uncertain. The CDR3 sequence is 15 residues long. Germline loops: CDR1 SGDLS, CDR2 YYNGEE. Trimming removed 3 bases from V and 6 bases from J, with 16 bases in between.

The chain employs TRBV12-3 or TRBV12-4 and TRBJ2-7, with 9 bases matching TRBD1. The CDR3 has 15 amino acids. Germline trimming cut 4 bases from V and 2 bases from J; bases unmatched to any gene: 6. DNA of the CDR3: TGTGCCAGCAGTTCTCGGACAGGGGCTGCCTACGAGCAGTACTTC. Translating gives CASSSRTGAAYEQYF.

The chain is built from TRBV27 and TRBJ1-4; D not resolved. The length of the CDR3 is 16 residues. Germline V lookup: CDR1 MNHEY, CDR2 SMNVEV (reference sequence). The V gene lost 6 bases and the J gene lost 0 bases, with 14 bases spanning the gap. DNA for the CDR3: TGTGCCAGCAGAAATGGTGGCACCGCAACTAATGAAAAACTGTTTTTT. This translates into CASRNGGTATNEKLFF.

The rearrangement joins TRBV12-3 or TRBV12-4 to TRBJ2-3, with TRBD2 matching 8 bases. This CDR3 contains 15 residues. V dropped 6 bases and J dropped 4; count of bases not matched to a gene: 9. In nucleotides, the CDR3 is TGTGCCAGCAGACTCCGGGAGGGAGAAGCAGATACGCAGTATTTT. Amino acid sequence: CASRLREGEADTQYF.

In DNA, the CDR3 is TGCGCCAGCAGCCAAGATCGGACTAGCGGGGGGGCCGATGAGCAGTTCTTC. Protein product: CASSQDRTSGGADEQFF. The V call is TRBV4-1, the J call TRBJ2-1; 15 bases agree with TRBD2. V lost 0 bases, J lost 8 bases, and 5 bases stayed unmatched. CDR1 MGHRA and CDR2 YSYEKL come from the germline V gene. The CDR3 extends over 17 amino acids.

CDR3 in DNA: TGCGCCAGCAGCCCGGGGGCCATAGGGGAGCTGTTTTTT. It codes for CASSPGAIGELFF. V usage is TRBV5-1 and J usage is TRBJ2-2; D possibly matches TRBD1 or TRBD2 (6 bases each). Germline lookup yields CDR1 SGHRS and CDR2 YFSETQ. The CDR3 runs 13 residues. V lost 4 bases and J lost 8, with 12 bases in between.

This rearrangement joins TRBV27 to TRBJ2-7, with 7 bases lining up with TRBD2. V lost 1 base, J lost 2 bases, and 8 bases stayed unmatched. Germline CDR1 MNHEY, CDR2 SMNVEV (reference sequence). The CDR3 loop spans 16 amino acids. For the CDR3, the DNA is TGTGCCAGCAGTTTATTGACGGCGGGGGAACCCTACGAGCAGTACTTC. It encodes CASSLLTAGEPYEQYF.

This clonotype was counted a few times. The genes are TRBV12-3 or TRBV12-4 and TRBJ2-2, with D possibly being TRBD1 (5 bases). This CDR3 has 14 residues. Trimming pared 8 bases from V and 1 base from J, leaving 11 bases between. In nucleotides, the CDR3 is TGTGCCAGCCGGATAACAGGGAACACCGGGGAGCTGTTTTTT. Translating it yields CASRITGNTGELFF.

This clonotype occurred a few times. This rearrangement joins TRBV30 to TRBJ2-5, with D possibly called TRBD1 or TRBD2 (5 bases each). The germline V and J ends were trimmed by 2 bases and 1 base, with 11 bases remaining between them. Germline CDR1 is GTSNPN and CDR2 is SVGIG (reference sequence). This CDR3 has 14 residues. CDR3 protein: CAWSNRDGQETQYF. DNA of the CDR3: TGTGCCTGGAGTAACCGGGACGGCCAAGAGACCCAGTACTTC.